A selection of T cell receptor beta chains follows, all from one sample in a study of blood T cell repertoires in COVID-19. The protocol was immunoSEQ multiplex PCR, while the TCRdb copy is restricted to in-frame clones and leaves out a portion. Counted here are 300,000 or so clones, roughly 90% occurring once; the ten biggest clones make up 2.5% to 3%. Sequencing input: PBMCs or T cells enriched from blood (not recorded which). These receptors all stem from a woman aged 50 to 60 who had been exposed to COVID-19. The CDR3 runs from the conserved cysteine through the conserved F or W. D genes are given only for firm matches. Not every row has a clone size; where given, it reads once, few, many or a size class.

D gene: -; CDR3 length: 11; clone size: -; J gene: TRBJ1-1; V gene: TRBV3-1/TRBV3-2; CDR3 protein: CASSRAGEAFF; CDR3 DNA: TGTGCCAGCAGCCGCGCGGGGGAAGCTTTCTTT
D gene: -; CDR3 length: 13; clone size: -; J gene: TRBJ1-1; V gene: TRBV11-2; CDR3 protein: CASSLVQLPEAFF; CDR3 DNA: TGTGCCAGCAGCTTAGTACAGCTCCCTGAAGCTTTCTTT
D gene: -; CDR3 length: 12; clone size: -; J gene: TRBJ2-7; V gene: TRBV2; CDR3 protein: CALRGAVYEQYF; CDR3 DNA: TGTGCCCTCAGGGGCGCAGTCTACGAGCAGTACTTC
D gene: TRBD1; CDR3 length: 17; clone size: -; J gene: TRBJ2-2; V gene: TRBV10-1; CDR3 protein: CASSEGRTGQHTGELFF; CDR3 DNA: TGCGCCAGCAGTGAAGGGAGGACAGGGCAACACACCGGGGAGCTGTTTTTT
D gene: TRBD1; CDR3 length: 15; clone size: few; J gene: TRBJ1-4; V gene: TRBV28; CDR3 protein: CASSHPTGGKEKLFF; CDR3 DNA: TGTGCCAGCAGTCACCCGACAGGGGGCAAGGAAAAACTGTTTTTT
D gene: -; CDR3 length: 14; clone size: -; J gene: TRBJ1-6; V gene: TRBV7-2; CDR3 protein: CASSPGQVSSPLHF; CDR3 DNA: TGTGCCAGCAGCCCCGGACAAGTTAGTTCACCCCTCCACTTT
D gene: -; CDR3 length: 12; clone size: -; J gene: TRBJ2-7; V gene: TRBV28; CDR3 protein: CASSLSPVKQYF; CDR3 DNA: TGTGCCAGCAGTTTATCACCGGTCAAGCAGTACTTC
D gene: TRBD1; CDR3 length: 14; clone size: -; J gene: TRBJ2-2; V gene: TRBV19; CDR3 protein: CASSSTGGTGELFF; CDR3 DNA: TGTGCCAGTAGTAGCACAGGGGGCACCGGGGAGCTGTTTTTT
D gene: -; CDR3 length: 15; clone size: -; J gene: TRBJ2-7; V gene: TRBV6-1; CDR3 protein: CASSEIFVGDYEQYF; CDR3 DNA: TGTGCCAGCAGTGAAATTTTCGTAGGGGACTACGAGCAGTACTTC
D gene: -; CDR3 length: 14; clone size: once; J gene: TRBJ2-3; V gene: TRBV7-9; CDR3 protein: CASSFSGSGDTQYF; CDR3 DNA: TGTGCCAGCAGCTTTTCGGGGTCGGGAGATACGCAGTATTTT
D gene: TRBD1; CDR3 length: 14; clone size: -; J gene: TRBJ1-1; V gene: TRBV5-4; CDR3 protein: CASSPGGSATEAFF; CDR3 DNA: TGTGCCAGCAGCCCAGGGGGATCGGCCACTGAAGCTTTCTTT
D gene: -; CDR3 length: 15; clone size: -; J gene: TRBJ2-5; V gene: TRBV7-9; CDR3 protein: CASSLSTGTQETQYF; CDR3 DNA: TGTGCCAGCAGCTTAAGTACCGGGACTCAAGAGACCCAGTACTTC
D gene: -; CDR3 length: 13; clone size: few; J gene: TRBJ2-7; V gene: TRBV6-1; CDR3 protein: CASSEVYSYEQYF; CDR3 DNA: TGTGCCAGCAGTGAAGTGTATAGCTACGAGCAGTACTTC
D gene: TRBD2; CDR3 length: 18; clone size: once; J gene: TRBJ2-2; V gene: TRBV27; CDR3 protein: CASSEPGLAGGSTGELFF; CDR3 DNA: TGTGCCAGCTCTGAACCGGGACTAGCGGGGGGGAGCACCGGGGAGCTGTTTTTT
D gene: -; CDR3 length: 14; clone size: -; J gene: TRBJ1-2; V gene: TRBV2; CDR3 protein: CASSGNSWGESYTF; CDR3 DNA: TGTGCCAGCAGTGGAAACTCGTGGGGAGAAAGCTACACCTTC
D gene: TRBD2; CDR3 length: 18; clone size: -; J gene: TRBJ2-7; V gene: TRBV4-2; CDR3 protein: CASSQDRLAGVPTYEQYF; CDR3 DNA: TGTGCCAGCAGCCAAGATCGACTAGCGGGGGTACCGACCTACGAGCAGTACTTC
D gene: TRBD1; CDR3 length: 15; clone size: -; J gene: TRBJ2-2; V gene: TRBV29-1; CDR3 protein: CSVRTGTANTGELFF; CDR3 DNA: TGCAGCGTTCGCACCGGGACAGCGAACACCGGGGAGCTGTTTTTT
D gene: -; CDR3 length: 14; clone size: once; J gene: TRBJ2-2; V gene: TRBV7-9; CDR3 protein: CASSLGQSTGELFF; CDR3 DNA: TGTGCCAGCAGCTTAGGACAGTCAACCGGGGAGCTGTTTTTT
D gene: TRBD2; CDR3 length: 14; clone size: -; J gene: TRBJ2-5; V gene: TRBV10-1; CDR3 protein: CATPGLGYQETQYF; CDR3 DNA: TGCGCCACCCCGGGACTAGGGTACCAAGAGACCCAGTACTTC
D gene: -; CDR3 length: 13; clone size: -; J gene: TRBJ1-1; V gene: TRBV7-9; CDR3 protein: CASSPGMNTEAFF; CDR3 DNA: TGTGCCAGCAGCCCAGGAATGAACACTGAAGCTTTCTTT
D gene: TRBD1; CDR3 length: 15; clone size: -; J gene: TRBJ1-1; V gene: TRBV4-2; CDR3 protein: CASSQFDRATTEAFF; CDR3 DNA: TGTGCCAGCAGCCAATTTGACAGGGCAACGACTGAAGCTTTCTTT
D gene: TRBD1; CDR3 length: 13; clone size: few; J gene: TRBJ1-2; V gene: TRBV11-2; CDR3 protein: CASSSGTGGGYTF; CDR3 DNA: TGTGCCAGCAGCTCCGGGACAGGGGGTGGCTACACCTTC
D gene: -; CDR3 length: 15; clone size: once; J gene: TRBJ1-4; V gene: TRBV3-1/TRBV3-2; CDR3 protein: CASSQGWGANEKLFF; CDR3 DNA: TGTGCCAGCAGCCAAGGGTGGGGAGCTAATGAAAAACTGTTTTTT
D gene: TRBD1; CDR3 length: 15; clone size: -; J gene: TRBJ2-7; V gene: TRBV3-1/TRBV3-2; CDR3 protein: CASSPDRDRVLEQYF; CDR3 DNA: TGTGCCAGCAGCCCCGACCGGGACAGGGTCCTGGAGCAGTACTTC
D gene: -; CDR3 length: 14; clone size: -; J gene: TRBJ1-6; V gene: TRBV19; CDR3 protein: CASSVDISPSPLHF; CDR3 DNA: TGTGCCAGTAGTGTGGACATTTCGCCTTCACCCCTCCACTTT
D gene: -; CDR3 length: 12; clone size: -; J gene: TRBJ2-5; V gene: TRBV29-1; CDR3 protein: CSVLLGPSAQYF; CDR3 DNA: TGCAGCGTCTTACTCGGTCCCTCGGCCCAGTACTTC
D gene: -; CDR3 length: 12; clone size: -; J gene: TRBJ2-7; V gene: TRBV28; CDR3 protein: CASKGGFYEQYF; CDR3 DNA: TGTGCCAGCAAGGGGGGGTTCTACGAGCAGTACTTC
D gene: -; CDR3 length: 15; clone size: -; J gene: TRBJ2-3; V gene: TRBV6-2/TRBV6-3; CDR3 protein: CASSTRTRSMDTQYF; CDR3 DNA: TGTGCCAGCAGTACCCGGACACGGTCCATGGATACGCAGTATTTT
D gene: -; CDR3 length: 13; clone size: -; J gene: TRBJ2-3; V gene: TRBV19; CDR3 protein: CASSITGTDTQYF; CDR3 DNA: TGTGCCAGTAGTATCACAGGCACAGATACGCAGTATTTT
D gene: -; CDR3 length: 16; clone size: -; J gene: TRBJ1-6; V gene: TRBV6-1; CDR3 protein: CASSENISGVGSPLHF; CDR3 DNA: TGTGCCAGCAGTGAAAATATATCGGGGGTAGGCTCACCCCTCCACTTT
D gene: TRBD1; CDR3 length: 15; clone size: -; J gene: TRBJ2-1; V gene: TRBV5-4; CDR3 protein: CASSGGTGRVDEQFF; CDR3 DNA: TGTGCCAGCAGCGGCGGGACAGGACGAGTGGATGAGCAGTTCTTC
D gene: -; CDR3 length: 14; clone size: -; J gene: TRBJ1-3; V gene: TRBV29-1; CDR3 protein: CSVYGDVTGNTIYF; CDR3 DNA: TGCAGCGTTTACGGGGATGTTACTGGAAACACCATATATTTT
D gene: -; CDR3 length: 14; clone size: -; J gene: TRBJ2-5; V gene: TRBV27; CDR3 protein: CASSLPGRQETQYF; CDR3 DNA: TGTGCCAGCAGTTTACCAGGCCGGCAAGAGACCCAGTACTTC
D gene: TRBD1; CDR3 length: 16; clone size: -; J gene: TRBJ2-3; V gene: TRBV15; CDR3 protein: CATSRGRQGLTDTQYF; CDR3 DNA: TGTGCCACCAGCAGAGGTCGACAGGGGCTCACAGATACGCAGTATTTT
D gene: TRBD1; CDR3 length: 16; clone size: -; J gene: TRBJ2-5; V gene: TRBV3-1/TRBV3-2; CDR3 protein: CASREYRTGDRETQYF; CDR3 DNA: TGTGCCAGCAGGGAGTACCGGACAGGGGACCGCGAGACCCAGTACTTC
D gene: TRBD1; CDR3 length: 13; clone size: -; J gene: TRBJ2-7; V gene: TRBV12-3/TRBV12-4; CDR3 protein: CASSAGTVNEQYF; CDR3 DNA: TGTGCCAGCAGTGCCGGGACAGTCAACGAGCAGTACTTC
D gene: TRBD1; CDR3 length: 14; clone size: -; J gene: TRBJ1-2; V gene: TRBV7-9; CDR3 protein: CASSYRGLGYGYTF; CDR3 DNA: TGTGCCAGCAGCTACAGGGGGCTGGGCTATGGCTACACCTTC
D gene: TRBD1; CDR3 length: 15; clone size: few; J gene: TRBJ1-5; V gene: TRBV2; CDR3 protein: CASSEPGQGTQPQHF; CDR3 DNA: TGTGCCAGCAGTGAACCGGGACAGGGGACTCAGCCCCAGCATTTT
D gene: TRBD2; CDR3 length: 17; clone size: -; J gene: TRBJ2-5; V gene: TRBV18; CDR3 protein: CASSPPGLAGGQETQYF; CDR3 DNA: TGTGCCAGCTCACCACCGGGACTAGCGGGGGGACAAGAGACCCAGTACTTC
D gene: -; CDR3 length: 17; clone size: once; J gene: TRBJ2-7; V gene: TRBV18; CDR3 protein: CASSPQSGRGLSYEQYF; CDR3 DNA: TGTGCCAGCTCACCACAGTCTGGCAGGGGCCTCTCCTACGAGCAGTACTTC
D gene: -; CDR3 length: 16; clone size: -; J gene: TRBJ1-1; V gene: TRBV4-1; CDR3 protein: CASSPTIKSLNTEAFF; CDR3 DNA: TGCGCCAGCAGCCCTACTATAAAAAGTCTGAACACTGAAGCTTTCTTT
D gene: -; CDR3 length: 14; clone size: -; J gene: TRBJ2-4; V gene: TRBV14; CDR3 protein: CASSQDHPVDIQYF; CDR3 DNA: TGTGCCAGCAGCCAAGATCACCCCGTAGACATTCAGTACTTC
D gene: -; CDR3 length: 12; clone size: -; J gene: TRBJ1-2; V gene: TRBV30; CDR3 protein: CAWSGAYYGYTF; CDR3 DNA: TGTGCCTGGAGTGGCGCCTACTATGGCTACACCTTC
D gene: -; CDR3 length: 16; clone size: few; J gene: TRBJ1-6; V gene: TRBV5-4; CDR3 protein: CASSIDRSSYNSPLHF; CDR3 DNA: TGTGCCAGCAGCATAGACAGGAGCTCCTATAATTCACCCCTCCACTTT
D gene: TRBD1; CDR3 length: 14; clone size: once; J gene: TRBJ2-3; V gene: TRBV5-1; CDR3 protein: CASSFQGAGDTQYF; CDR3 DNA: TGCGCCAGCAGCTTTCAGGGGGCCGGAGATACGCAGTATTTT
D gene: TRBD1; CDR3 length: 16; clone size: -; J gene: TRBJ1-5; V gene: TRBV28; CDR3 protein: CASSLQPGQGSQPQHF; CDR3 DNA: TGTGCCAGCAGTCTCCAACCGGGACAGGGAAGTCAGCCCCAGCATTTT
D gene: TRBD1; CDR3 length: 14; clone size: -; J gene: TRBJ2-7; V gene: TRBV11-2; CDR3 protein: CASGPDRLTHEQYF; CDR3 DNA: TGTGCCAGCGGCCCGGACAGGTTAACCCACGAGCAGTACTTC
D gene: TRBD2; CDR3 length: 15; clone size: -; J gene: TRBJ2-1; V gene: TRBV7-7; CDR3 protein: CASSFGSSGEEEQFF; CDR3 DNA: TGTGCTAGCAGCTTTGGCTCTAGCGGGGAGGAGGAGCAGTTCTTC
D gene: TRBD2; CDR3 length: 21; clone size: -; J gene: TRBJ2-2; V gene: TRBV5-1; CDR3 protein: CASSLFFIGLGLAGNTGELFF; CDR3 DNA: TGCGCCAGCAGCCTATTTTTCATTGGGCTGGGGCTAGCGGGGAACACCGGGGAGCTGTTTTTT
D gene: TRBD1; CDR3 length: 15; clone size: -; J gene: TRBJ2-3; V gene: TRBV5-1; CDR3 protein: CASSSGQGASDTQYF; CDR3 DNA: TGCGCCAGCAGCTCCGGACAGGGGGCTTCAGATACGCAGTATTTT
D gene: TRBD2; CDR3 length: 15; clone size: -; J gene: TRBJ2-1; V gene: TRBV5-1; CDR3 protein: CASGSSGGSYNEQFF; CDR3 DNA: TGCGCCAGCGGATCTAGCGGGGGCTCCTACAATGAGCAGTTCTTC
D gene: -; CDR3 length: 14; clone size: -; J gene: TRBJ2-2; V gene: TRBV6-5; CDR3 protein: CASSPWGRTGELFF; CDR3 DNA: TGTGCCAGCTCCCCTTGGGGGCGCACCGGGGAGCTGTTTTTT
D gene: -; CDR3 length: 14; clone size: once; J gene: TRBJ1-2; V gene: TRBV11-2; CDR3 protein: CASSLTPGGYGYTF; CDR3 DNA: TGTGCCAGCAGCCTAACCCCGGGGGGCTATGGCTACACCTTC